This T cell receptor beta chain was captured in a study of T cell repertoires in cytomegalovirus infection. Study-level information: TCR beta signatures that were public indicated CMV infection and matching HLA type.

TCRdb reanalysed the reads using MiXCR and keeps one entry per CDR3 protein. The table shows more than 650,000 distinct CDR3 sequences, with 35% to 45% occurring only once. Whole-study results and caveats: Based on cumulative public TCR beta family frequency, carriers of CMV plus the relevant HLA were identified. The ex vivo response was dominated by HLA-C-restricted CMV-specific TCR beta clonotypes.

There are a few counts of this clonotype. Its antigen is still unknown. Sample: PBMCs. The source of this sequence is a human donor in good health (CMV status not recorded). Some clones in this sample may be carry-over from other donors' samples.

The CDR3 coding sequence is TGTGCCAGCAGCCCCCGGGACAGACCAGAGACCCAGTACTTC. It translates to CASSPRDRPETQYF. The genes are TRBV7-6 and TRBJ2-5; 7 bases agree with TRBD1. CDR1 and CDR2 (germline): SGHVS, FNYEAQ. The V gene end was trimmed by 5 bases and the J gene end by 4 bases; junction bases not matched to a gene: 7. This CDR3 spans 14 amino acids.